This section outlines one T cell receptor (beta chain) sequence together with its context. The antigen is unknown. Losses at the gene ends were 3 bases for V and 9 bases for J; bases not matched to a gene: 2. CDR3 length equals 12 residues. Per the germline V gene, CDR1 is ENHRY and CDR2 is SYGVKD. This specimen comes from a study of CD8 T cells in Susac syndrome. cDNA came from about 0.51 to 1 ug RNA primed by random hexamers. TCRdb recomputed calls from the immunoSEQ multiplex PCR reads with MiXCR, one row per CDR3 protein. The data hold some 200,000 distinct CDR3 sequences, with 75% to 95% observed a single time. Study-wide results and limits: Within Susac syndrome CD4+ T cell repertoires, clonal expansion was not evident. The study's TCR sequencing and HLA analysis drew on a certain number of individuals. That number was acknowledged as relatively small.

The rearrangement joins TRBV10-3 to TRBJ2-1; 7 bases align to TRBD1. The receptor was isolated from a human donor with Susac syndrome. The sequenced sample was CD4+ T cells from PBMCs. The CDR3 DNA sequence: TGTGCCATCAGTGAACAGGGGAGTGAGCAGTTCTTC. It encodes CAISEQGSEQFF.